These T cell receptor beta chains were read from a single sample in a study of regulatory T cells in long-lasting Graves disease. TCRdb independently ran MiXCR on the multiplex PCR reads; one entry per CDR3 protein. The data contain about 310,000 distinct CDR3 sequences, roughly a fifth of them singletons. Here the sequenced sample was peripheral blood mononuclear cells (PBMCs), taken when the disease was refractory, from a patient treated with antithyroid drugs. The receptors come from a female donor with Graves disease. The CDR3 runs from the conserved cysteine through the conserved F or W. The order of the fields is clone size, J gene, CDR3 length, D gene, V gene, CDR3 DNA, CDR3 protein. The D gene is left open where the match is weak. Expanded clones are given a class, and other clones once, few, many or no size at all.

size: NA; J: TRBJ1-1; length: 16; D: TRBD1; V: TRBV18; DNA: TGTGCCAGCTCACCACTTTCATCAGGGGGCCGCACTGAAGCTTTCTTT; CDR3: CASSPLSSGGRTEAFF
size: many; J: TRBJ2-7; length: 16; D: NA; V: TRBV28; DNA: TGTGCCAGCAGCGGGGTGCGAGTGGCGGGTTGGGGTGAGCAGTACTTC; CDR3: CASSGVRVAGWGEQYF
size: many; J: TRBJ1-2; length: 13; D: NA; V: TRBV7-9; DNA: TGTGCCAGCAGCTTTGAGTTTAACTATGGCTACACCTTC; CDR3: CASSFEFNYGYTF
size: many; J: TRBJ2-6; length: 18; D: TRBD1; V: TRBV12-3/TRBV12-4; DNA: TGTGCCAGCAGTCCAAAACCGGGACAGGGGCACGGGGCCAACGTCCTGACTTTC; CDR3: CASSPKPGQGHGANVLTF
size: NA; J: TRBJ2-5; length: 15; D: TRBD2; V: TRBV6-1; DNA: TGTAGTACCAAACTGGCTAGCGGGAGCCGGGAGACCCAGTACTTC; CDR3: CSTKLASGSRETQYF
size: many; J: TRBJ1-2; length: 12; D: NA; V: TRBV30; DNA: TGTGCCTGGAGTGCAGGCCATAATGGCTACACCTTC; CDR3: CAWSAGHNGYTF
size: few; J: TRBJ1-2; length: 14; D: NA; V: TRBV6-5; DNA: TGTGCCAGCGGGGGAGAACCCTGGGGCTATGGCTACACCTTC; CDR3: CASGGEPWGYGYTF
size: NA; J: TRBJ2-7; length: 13; D: NA; V: TRBV12-3/TRBV12-4; DNA: TGTGCCAGCAGTTTTCACAGTTCCTACGAGCAGTACTTC; CDR3: CASSFHSSYEQYF
size: NA; J: TRBJ2-5; length: 14; D: TRBD1; V: TRBV5-1; DNA: TGCGCCAGCAGCGGGACAGTCTCTCAAGAGACCCAGTACTTC; CDR3: CASSGTVSQETQYF
size: few; J: TRBJ1-1; length: 13; D: NA; V: TRBV7-9; DNA: TGTGCCAGCAGCTTCGGAGGGATCACTGAAGCTTTCTTT; CDR3: CASSFGGITEAFF
size: NA; J: TRBJ1-1; length: 17; D: NA; V: TRBV18; DNA: TGTGCCAGCTCACCGGACCTCCGACAAGGAAAGGGCACTGAAGCTTTCTTT; CDR3: CASSPDLRQGKGTEAFF
size: few; J: TRBJ2-7; length: 15; D: TRBD1; V: TRBV3-1; DNA: TGTGCCAGCAGTCCTTCGGACAGGGGGCTCTACGAGCAGTACTTC; CDR3: CASSPSDRGLYEQYF
size: many; J: TRBJ1-2; length: 13; D: TRBD1; V: TRBV12-3/TRBV12-4; DNA: TGTGCCAGCAGCCTCGGACAGGGCGTTGGCTACACCTTC; CDR3: CASSLGQGVGYTF
size: many; J: TRBJ1-4; length: 14; D: NA; V: TRBV7-8; DNA: TGTGCCAGCAGTCAACAACCGGGATTTGAAAAACTGTTTTTT; CDR3: CASSQQPGFEKLFF
size: many; J: TRBJ1-2; length: 13; D: TRBD1; V: TRBV28; DNA: TGTGCCAGCAGTTACGGGACAGGGGATGGCTACACCTTC; CDR3: CASSYGTGDGYTF
size: NA; J: TRBJ2-4; length: 13; D: TRBD2; V: TRBV20-1; DNA: TGCAGCACTGCCAGCGGGAGTGTCGGCATTCAGTACTTC; CDR3: CSTASGSVGIQYF
size: NA; J: TRBJ2-7; length: 18; D: NA; V: TRBV20-1; DNA: TGCAGTGCGCCTCCCAGCGTCGGGATACTAATGGACCACTACGAGCAGTACTTC; CDR3: CSAPPSVGILMDHYEQYF
size: many; J: TRBJ2-4; length: 15; D: NA; V: TRBV11-2; DNA: TGTGCCAGCAGCTCCTCGTCAGGGCCCAAAAACATTCAGTACTTC; CDR3: CASSSSSGPKNIQYF
size: NA; J: TRBJ1-6; length: 12; D: NA; V: TRBV5-5; DNA: TGTGCCAGCAGCTTGACTGGGGCTCCCCTCCACTTT; CDR3: CASSLTGAPLHF
size: few; J: TRBJ1-1; length: 20; D: TRBD1; V: TRBV6-1; DNA: TGTGCCAGCAGCCTCGCCGGCGCCGGGACAGGGGCCGGGAGGTGGACTGAAGCTTTCTTT; CDR3: CASSLAGAGTGAGRWTEAFF
size: NA; J: TRBJ1-2; length: 15; D: TRBD1; V: TRBV9; DNA: TGTGCCAGCAGCCCACAGGGGGCGTTTAACTATGGCTACACCTTC; CDR3: CASSPQGAFNYGYTF
size: many; J: TRBJ2-1; length: 15; D: NA; V: TRBV7-8; DNA: TGTGCCAGCAGCCAAACTAGCTATCGAGACAATGAGCAGTTCTTC; CDR3: CASSQTSYRDNEQFF
size: NA; J: TRBJ1-1; length: 16; D: TRBD1; V: TRBV20-1; DNA: TGCAGTGCTAGAGAACTTCACCGGGACAGGGCCACTGAAGCTTTCTTT; CDR3: CSARELHRDRATEAFF
size: many; J: TRBJ1-5; length: 16; D: NA; V: TRBV20-1; DNA: TGCAGTGCCGCCGACAGCCTTCAGGGTCGCAATCAGCCCCAGCATTTT; CDR3: CSAADSLQGRNQPQHF
size: NA; J: TRBJ1-6; length: 16; D: NA; V: TRBV6-1; DNA: TGTGCCAGCAGGGGTTCGGGATCCGGGGATAATTCACCCCTCCACTTT; CDR3: CASRGSGSGDNSPLHF
size: NA; J: TRBJ1-1; length: 16; D: TRBD1; V: TRBV19; DNA: TGTGCCAGTAGCAAAACCGGGACAGGAGTGAACACTGAAGCTTTCTTT; CDR3: CASSKTGTGVNTEAFF
size: few; J: TRBJ2-7; length: 15; D: TRBD1; V: TRBV2; DNA: TGTGCCAGCCGACCCAAGACAGGGGGATTTGGCGAGCAGTACTTC; CDR3: CASRPKTGGFGEQYF
size: many; J: TRBJ1-2; length: 14; D: TRBD1; V: TRBV7-8; DNA: TGTGCCAGCAGCTTAAGACAGGGGAGCTCTGGCTACACCTTC; CDR3: CASSLRQGSSGYTF
size: few; J: TRBJ1-1; length: 15; D: TRBD1; V: TRBV4-1; DNA: TGCGCCAGCAGCCCTACAGGGGGCGCTGGGACTGAAGCTTTCTTT; CDR3: CASSPTGGAGTEAFF
size: few; J: TRBJ2-7; length: 14; D: NA; V: TRBV4-1; DNA: TGCGCCAGCAGCCAAGATTTCCTAGTCGACGAGCAGTACTTC; CDR3: CASSQDFLVDEQYF
size: few; J: TRBJ2-5; length: 14; D: NA; V: TRBV30; DNA: TGTGCCTGGAGGCAGACACGGCAATCGGAGACCCAGTACTTC; CDR3: CAWRQTRQSETQYF
size: NA; J: TRBJ1-3; length: 14; D: NA; V: TRBV20-1; DNA: TGCAGTGCTAGTCCAGGGGATTTTGGAAACACCATATATTTT; CDR3: CSASPGDFGNTIYF
size: many; J: TRBJ1-1; length: 14; D: NA; V: TRBV28; DNA: TGTGCCAGCAGTTTAGAGGGCACTAACACTGAAGCTTTCTTT; CDR3: CASSLEGTNTEAFF
size: many; J: TRBJ1-1; length: 12; D: NA; V: TRBV28; DNA: TGTGCCAGCAACCTATTACGAGGTGAAGCTTTCTTT; CDR3: CASNLLRGEAFF